Listed below are T cell receptor beta chains from one sample, sequenced in a study of cytomegalovirus exposure and HLA in healthy donors. TCRdb's copy holds only in-frame clones and misses some; the assay was immunoSEQ multiplex PCR. In the table there are 250,000 to 300,000 clones, 86% of which are singletons. The sequenced material came from PBMCs. The source is a woman between 18 and 29 years old in good health and CMV-seronegative. Both conserved end residues are part of each CDR3. Each record gives: V gene, J gene, D gene, clone size, CDR3 protein, CDR3 DNA. The D gene is left open where the match is weak. Size is stated for part of the rows, as once, few or many counts, or as a class when the clone is expanded.

TRBV7-2	TRBJ2-7	TRBD2	many	CASSYGTSGYEQYF	TGTGCCAGCAGCTACGGGACTAGCGGGTACGAGCAGTACTTC
TRBV23-1	TRBJ2-7	NA	NA	CASRDSNYEQYF	TGCGCCAGCAGGGACAGCAACTACGAGCAGTACTTC
TRBV29-1	TRBJ2-1	NA	NA	CSVDVEAANEQFF	TGCAGCGTTGATGTTGAGGCTGCCAATGAGCAGTTCTTC
TRBV6-6	TRBJ2-5	NA	NA	CASGGIQETQYF	TGTGCCAGCGGCGGAATCCAAGAGACCCAGTACTTC
TRBV27	TRBJ2-7	NA	NA	CASSLGAVYEQYF	TGTGCCAGCAGTTTAGGGGCAGTGTACGAGCAGTACTTC
TRBV7-9	TRBJ2-5	TRBD1	NA	CASSTGVQETQYF	TGTGCCAGCAGCACAGGGGTACAAGAGACCCAGTACTTC
TRBV28	TRBJ2-7	NA	NA	CASNETPGDEQYF	TGTGCCAGCAACGAAACACCGGGGGACGAGCAGTACTTC
TRBV11-2	TRBJ1-5	NA	NA	CASSIWTYQPQHF	TGTGCCAGCAGCATTTGGACATATCAGCCCCAGCATTTT
TRBV27	TRBJ2-7	TRBD1	NA	CASSLYRGKGEQYF	TGTGCCAGCAGTTTATACAGGGGGAAGGGCGAGCAGTACTTC
TRBV4-3	TRBJ1-4	TRBD1	NA	CASSWGQGDEKLFF	TGCGCCAGCAGCTGGGGACAGGGAGATGAAAAACTGTTTTTT
TRBV9	TRBJ1-2	NA	NA	CASSVGFTGNYGYTF	TGTGCCAGCAGCGTAGGGTTCACAGGGAACTATGGCTACACCTTC
TRBV28	TRBJ2-7	NA	NA	CASIPGTGAYEQYF	TGTGCCAGCATCCCTGGCACGGGGGCCTACGAGCAGTACTTC
TRBV9	TRBJ1-1	NA	NA	CASSPSRTSNTEAFF	TGTGCCAGCAGCCCCTCCAGGACATCGAACACTGAAGCTTTCTTT
TRBV6-5	TRBJ2-3	NA	NA	CASSYGAADTQYF	TGTGCCAGCAGTTACGGTGCGGCAGATACGCAGTATTTT
TRBV7-2	TRBJ2-7	NA	NA	CASSPGTVKSYEQYF	TGTGCCAGCAGCCCAGGCACAGTCAAATCCTACGAGCAGTACTTC
TRBV29-1	TRBJ2-5	TRBD2	NA	CSVALLAGGGETQYF	TGCAGCGTTGCGTTGCTAGCGGGGGGCGGGGAGACCCAGTACTTC
TRBV6-1	TRBJ1-6	NA	NA	CASSGVPGQTNHNSPLHF	TGTGCCAGCAGTGGAGTACCTGGACAGACCAACCATAATTCACCCCTCCACTTT
TRBV6-5	TRBJ2-7	TRBD2	NA	CASRPGLAGVGEQYF	TGTGCCAGCAGACCCGGACTAGCGGGAGTGGGTGAGCAGTACTTC
TRBV5-4	TRBJ2-7	NA	NA	CASSLGAEPYEQYF	TGTGCCAGCAGCTTGGGGGCAGAACCCTACGAGCAGTACTTC